These T cell receptor beta chains were read from a single sample in a study of tumor and adjacent non-tumor tissue in lung cancer. Each CDR3 protein is one row after TCRdb ran MiXCR on the multiplex PCR reads. The sample records fewer than 120,000 distinct CDR3 sequences, approximately 87% being singletons. Sequenced input: lung tumor tissue. These TCRs come from a man between 65 and 80 years old with non-small cell lung cancer. The CDR3 runs from the conserved cysteine through the conserved F or W. Fields, in order: D gene, V gene, clone size, J gene, CDR3 protein, CDR3 DNA. D genes are given only for firm matches. Where a row states a size, it is once, few, many or the class of an expanded clone; other rows omit it.

>TRBD1|TRBV12-3/TRBV12-4|.|TRBJ1-1
CASSFYGDRERTEAVF
TGTGCCAGCAGTTTTTACGGGGACAGGGAGAGAACTGAGGCCGTCTTT
>.|TRBV28|.|TRBJ1-6
CTGSPTWQFYHNFNNSPLHF
TGTACCGGCAGTCCTACCTGGCAGTTTTACCATAACTTCAATAATTCACCCCTCCACTTT
>.|TRBV6-2/TRBV6-3|.|TRBJ2-2
CASSSSDCQDTGELFF
TGTGCCAGCAGTTCCTCAGACTGCCAAGACACAGGGGAGCTGTTTTTT
>.|TRBV4-3|.|TRBJ2-1
CASNQDPAEAEYNEQFF
TGTGCCAGCAACCAAGACCCCGCGGAAGCTGAATACAATGAGCAGTTCTTC
>TRBD1|TRBV11-2|few|TRBJ2-3
CASSSQDRGPTDTQYF
TGTGCCAGCAGCTCCCAGGACAGGGGACCCACAGATACGCAGTATTTT
>.|TRBV29-1|.|TRBJ2-5
CIVGSGAETHYF
.
>.|TRBV20-1|.|TRBJ2-7
CNVREGLSRTYEQYF
TGCAATGTTAGAGAAGGACTATCGAGGACCTACGAGCAGTACTTC
>.|TRBV6-5|many|TRBJ1-5
CASSRRGGGLNQPQHF
TGTGCCAGCAGCCGACGGGGCGGGGGTCTCAATCAGCCCCAGCATTTT
>TRBD2|TRBV12-3/TRBV12-4|.|TRBJ2-5
CASSDTGLELETQYF
TGTGCCAGCTCGGATACGGGACTAGAGTTAGAGACCCAGTACTTC
>TRBD1|TRBV11-2|.|TRBJ2-7
CASSPATGPSSEQYF
TGTGCCAGCAGCCCCGCGACAGGGCCCTCCTCCGAACAGTACTTC
>.|TRBV5-6|few|TRBJ2-1
CVSSRPGTASYNEQFF
TGTGTCAGTAGCCGTCCCGGGACTGCGTCCTACAATGAGCAGTTCTTC
>.|TRBV5-1|many|TRBJ1-1
CASSLEPEAVLNTEAFF
TGCGCCAGCAGCTTGGAACCGGAAGCAGTGTTGAACACTGAAGCTTTCTTT
>.|TRBV11-2|once|TRBJ2-2
CASSLVGRGAAEELFF
TGTGCCAGCAGCTTAGTGGGCAGAGGGGCTGCCGAGGAGCTGTTTTTT
>.|TRBV5-4|.|TRBJ2-7
CASSSWGHEHYF
TGTGCCAGCAGCTCTTGGGGGCACGAGCACTACTTC
>TRBD1|TRBV6-5|once|TRBJ2-7
CAIIHTGGQVAYEQYF
TGTGCCATCATACACACTGGGGGACAGGTAGCCTACGAGCAGTACTTC
>.|TRBV29-1|.|TRBJ2-5
CSVAFEETQYF
TGCAGTGTTGCTTTTGAGGAGACCCAGTACTTC
>TRBD1|TRBV10-3|few|TRBJ2-1
CAAKPGQGIDEQFF
TGTGCCGCCAAGCCGGGACAGGGTATAGATGAGCAGTTCTTC
>.|TRBV12-3/TRBV12-4|.|TRBJ2-4
CANSSTDSSSNIQYF
TGTGCCAACAGTTCAACAGACAGTTCATCAAACATTCAGTACTTC
>TRBD2|TRBV28|.|TRBJ2-5
CASSFHTGGTQGLDPLGTQYF
TGTGCCAGCAGTTTCCATACGGGGGGGACACAGGGACTGGACCCCCTAGGGACTCAGTACTTC
>.|TRBV12-3/TRBV12-4|.|TRBJ1-1
CESSSRSDTEAFF
TGTGAGAGCAGTTCACGTTCGGACACTGAAGCTTTCTTT
>.|TRBV28|.|TRBJ1-1
CASSILEGTEAFF
TGTGCCAGCAGTATTCTGGAGGGTACTGAAGCTTTCTTT
>.|TRBV9|.|TRBJ2-7
CVSRVGFSSYEQYF
TGTGTCAGCAGGGTCGGTTTCAGCTCCTACGAGCAGTACTTC
>TRBD2|TRBV6-5|.|TRBJ2-5
CTSSPRGVLAGGEGTQYF
TGTACCAGCAGTCCGAGGGGGGTGCTAGCGGGAGGAGAAGGGACACAGTACTTC
>.|TRBV4-1|.|TRBJ1-5
CASSLGTLPHQPQHF
TGCGCCAGTAGCCTTGGGACACTGCCCCATCAGCCCCAGCATTTT
>TRBD1|TRBV5-4|.|TRBJ1-6
CTSSMTGVSNSPLQF
TGTACCAGCAGCATGACAGGGGTTAGTAATTCACCCCTCCAATTT
>.|TRBV29-1|.|TRBJ2-1
CSVFPSRRASEQFF
TGCAGCGTCTTCCCTAGCAGGAGGGCCAGTGAGCAGTTCTTC
>TRBD2|TRBV4-1|.|TRBJ2-3
CTSSQRAGGPSNTQYF
TGCACAAGCAGCCAAAGAGCGGGGGGGCCTTCTAATACGCAGTATTTT
>TRBD1|TRBV10-3|.|TRBJ1-2
CAISESGTGTYGCTF
TGTGCCATCAGTGAGTCTGGGACAGGCACCTATGGCTGCACCTTC
>.|TRBV12-3/TRBV12-4|.|TRBJ1-6
CAGSSRRALSSPLHF
TGTGCCGGCAGTTCTCGCCGAGCCCTGAGCTCACCCCTCCACTTT
>.|TRBV12-3/TRBV12-4|.|TRBJ2-5
CASSLSPVPEETQYF
TGTGCCAGCAGTCTCAGTCCGGTACCTGAAGAGACCCAGTACTTC
>.|TRBV6-1|.|TRBJ1-4
CASSEAGSAGRDEKLFF
TGTGCCAGCAGCGAAGCTGGTTCGGCAGGGCGCGATGAAAAACTGTTTTTT
>.|TRBV6-5|.|TRBJ1-1
CDSNLQGVNTEAFF
TGTGACAGCAATCTTCAGGGTGTGAACACTGAAGCTTTCTTT
>TRBD1|TRBV12-3/TRBV12-4|.|TRBJ2-7
CASRSGSGQGAREQYF
TGTGCCAGCAGATCTGGATCGGGACAGGGGGCGAGGGAGCAGTACTTC
>.|TRBV7-8|.|TRBJ1-1
CANSLALDTEAVF
TGTGCCAACAGCTTAGCTTTGGACACTGAAGCTGTCTTT
>.|TRBV12-3/TRBV12-4|.|TRBJ2-1
CTSSFGRGTEQFF
TGTACCAGCAGTTTCGGCAGGGGGACTGAACAGTTCTTC
>.|TRBV29-1|.|TRBJ2-7
CSVGASGMDEQYF
TGCAGTGTTGGGGCAAGTGGGATGGACGAGCAGTACTTC
>TRBD1|TRBV7-2|.|TRBJ1-2
CASCLQTGGAYGYTF
TGTGCCAGCTGCTTGCAGACAGGGGGCGCATATGGCTACACCTTC
>.|TRBV5-1|.|TRBJ2-7
CASNLGTYHFYEQYF
TGCGCCAGCAACTTGGGAACATACCACTTCTACGAGCAGTACTTT
>.|TRBV10-3|.|TRBJ2-6
CAICDGNSGTNVLTF
TGTGCCATCTGTGACGGAAACTCTGGGACCAACGTCCTGACTTTC
>TRBD1|TRBV5-8|.|TRBJ2-7
CANSTFDRDEQYF
TGTGCCAACAGCACCTTTGACAGGGACGAGCAGTATTTC
>.|TRBV11-2|.|TRBJ2-5
CASILLSSQETQYF
TGTGCCAGCATCTTACTCTCCTCCCAAGAGACCCAGTACTTC
>TRBD1|TRBV12-3/TRBV12-4|.|TRBJ1-1
CAISGQEGLNTEAFF
TGTGCCATCAGTGGACAGGAGGGCTTGAACACTGAAGCTTTCTTT
>.|TRBV13|.|TRBJ2-7
CASSSSTGDGLYF
TGTGCCAGCAGCTCAAGCACGGGGGACGGGCTGTACTTC
>TRBD1|TRBV29-1|.|TRBJ1-1
CSVSTGGVIEAFF
TGCAGCGTTTCAACAGGGGGAGTAATTGAAGCTTTCTTT
>.|TRBV5-1|.|TRBJ2-2
CSSSLMALDTGELFF
TGCTCCAGCAGCTTGATGGCTCTCGATACCGGGGAGCTGTTTTTT
>TRBD1|TRBV12-3/TRBV12-4|.|TRBJ1-6
CASTSGTGGYNAPLHF
TGTGCCAGCACCTCCGGCACAGGGGGCTATAATGCGCCCCTCCACTTT
>.|TRBV6-6|.|TRBJ2-2
CTSSYPGTGELFF
TGTACCAGCAGTTACCCCGGCACCGGGGAACTGTTTTTT
>TRBD1|TRBV11-2|.|TRBJ2-6
CATSPGTGRSRGANVLTF
TGTGCCACCAGCCCCGGGACAGGGCGTTCTCGTGGGGCCAACGTCCTTACTTTC
>.|TRBV12-5|.|TRBJ2-7
CASGSKLVGGPSGEQYF
TGTGCTAGTGGTTCGAAACTAGTGGGGGGCCCCTCGGGTGAGCAGTACTTC
>.|TRBV11-2|.|TRBJ1-6
CASSQTGGYSPLNF
TGTGCTAGCAGTCAGACAGGAGGGTATTCACCCCTCAACTTT
>TRBD2|TRBV12-3/TRBV12-4|.|TRBJ2-2
CASKGGGMPNTRELFF
TGTGCCAGCAAGGGCGGGGGGATGCCGAACACCAGGGAGCTGTTTTTT
>.|TRBV29-1|.|TRBJ2-2
CSLDGQGDTGSCFF
.
>.|TRBV6-1|.|TRBJ2-1
CASTLMGGTWSNERFF
TGTGCCAGCACCCTAATGGGGGGCACCTGGTCCAATGAGCGGTTCTTC
>TRBD2|TRBV11-2|few|TRBJ2-5
CASSLHGLAVQETQYF
TGTGCCAGCAGCTTACACGGACTAGCCGTCCAAGAGACCCAGTACTTC
>.|TRBV14|.|TRBJ2-3
CASTRDSNATDTLYF
TGTGCTAGCACCCGGGACTCCAATGCCACAGATACGCTTTATTTT
>.|TRBV10-3|.|TRBJ2-3
CAINLGDTDTQYF
TGTGCCATCAATTTGGGGGACACAGATACGCAGTATTTT
>.|TRBV12-5|.|TRBJ2-5
CPSGQGLGGGQETQYF
TGTCCTAGTGGCCAAGGACTAGGGGGGGGGCAAGAGACCCAGTACTTC
>.|TRBV12-3/TRBV12-4|.|TRBJ1-1
CVSSFQPGDTEAFF
TGTGTCAGCAGTTTTCAGCCAGGGGACACTGAAGCTTTCTTT
>TRBD2|TRBV4-3|once|TRBJ2-7
CGSSQARNSIGLAGGSYEQYF
TGCGGCAGCAGCCAAGCCCGTAACTCAATAGGACTAGCGGGAGGCTCCTACGAGCAGTACTTC
>.|TRBV6-6|.|TRBJ2-1
CASSPLDSASYNEQLF
TGTGCCAGCAGCCCACTGGATTCGGCCTCCTACAATGAGCAGTTATTC